The clone carrying this T cell receptor (beta chain) came up a few times. Its matching antigen is unknown. This CDR3 region has 14 residues. Germline assignment: CDR1 SGHTA and CDR2 FQGNSA. The sample comes from a study of blood T cells in healthy people across ages. Notes on the study in general: Age brought a roughly linear fall in TCR beta diversity measured per million T cells. The study lacked donor CMV status, which possibly confounded expanded clonotype changes.

Together with a sample-barcoded 5' primer, a J-beta primer mix was included in a second PCR lasting about 7 to 11 cycles. TCRdb re-derived calls from the 5' RACE reads in MiXCR, one entry per CDR3 protein. Of roughly 1,000,000 distinct CDR3 sequences detected, 25% appear once; the ten largest clones hold 0.75%. These data are also associated with another study on T cells of mothers and their children. That investigation notes: The sample comes from fewer than 10 healthy Caucasian donors: mothers and children. Overlap measured in related mother-child pairs was slightly, non-significantly higher than in unrelated pairs.

The chain is built from TRBV7-2 and TRBJ2-1, with 8 nucleotides matching TRBD2. The closer fit of TRBJ2-7 to the DNA end suggests the J call may be wrong. This TCR came from a girl aged 2-10 years in good health. Input material: blood. The CDR3 nucleotides read TGTGCCAGCAGCACTGGACTAGCTTTCGGCGAGCAGTACTTC. Its protein product is CASSTGLAFGEQYF.